Listed below are T cell receptor beta chains from one sample, sequenced in a study of T-cell reconstitution after alpha-beta-depleted transplantation in children. TCRdb recomputed calls from the PCR reads with MiXCR, one row per CDR3 protein. The sample contains more than 400,000 distinct CDR3 sequences, approximately 41% of which appear only once. The starting material was PBMCs, obtained before TCRalphabeta/CD19-depleted stem cell transplant. Every receptor here comes from a girl between 2 and 10 years old with aplastic anemia, due to receive a stem cell transplant. The CDR3 runs from the conserved cysteine through the conserved F or W. Fields, in order: V gene, D gene, clone size, J gene, CDR3 DNA, CDR3 protein. A D gene is named only where the DNA matches it firmly. Size values are once, few and many counts, or a class for expanded clones, and some rows have none.

>TRBV5-4|TRBD2|NA|TRBJ2-5
TGTGCCAGCAGATTAGCGGGGAGTCAAGAGACCCAGTACTTC
CASRLAGSQETQYF
>TRBV6-2/TRBV6-3|NA|NA|TRBJ1-5
TGTGCCAGCAGTTACTCGTCGGGTTGGCAGCCCCAGCATTTT
CASSYSSGWQPQHF
>TRBV6-1|TRBD1|few|TRBJ1-1
TGTGCCAGCAGTCCCCGGACAGGAAGAGAAGCTTTCTTT
CASSPRTGREAFF
>TRBV20-1|NA|NA|TRBJ2-3
TGCAGTGCTAGAGAGGTACGGGAGTGGAGCACAGATACGCAGTATTTT
CSAREVREWSTDTQYF
>TRBV2|NA|many|TRBJ2-1
TGTGCCAGCAGTGAAGAGGGGGTCTCCTACAATGAGCAGTTCTTC
CASSEEGVSYNEQFF
>TRBV3-1|TRBD2|NA|TRBJ2-1
TGTGCCAGCACCCAAGAGGCAGGGACTAGCGGAGCGGGTGAGCAGTTCTTC
CASTQEAGTSGAGEQFF
>TRBV6-2/TRBV6-3|TRBD1|few|TRBJ1-1
TGTGCCAGCAGTTATCCCCTTGGGACAGGGGTCCCGAACACTGAAGCTTTCTTT
CASSYPLGTGVPNTEAFF
>TRBV20-1|NA|few|TRBJ2-4
TGCAGTGCTAGAGATGGTGGCCCGAGTGCCAAAAACATTCAGTACTTC
CSARDGGPSAKNIQYF
>TRBV6-5|NA|NA|TRBJ1-1
TGTGCCAGCAGTTACTCGCTGCCCGGGGTCGACACTGAAGCTTTCTTT
CASSYSLPGVDTEAFF
>TRBV10-3|NA|NA|TRBJ1-1
TGTGCCATCAGTACGGACGGCTTGAACACTGAAGCTTTCTTT
CAISTDGLNTEAFF
>TRBV6-5|TRBD1|NA|TRBJ2-7
TGTGCCAGCAGTTCATGGGACAGCAGCTCCTACGAGCAGTACTTC
CASSSWDSSSYEQYF
>TRBV5-1|TRBD1|few|TRBJ2-3
TGCGCCAGCAGCTTCACCGGGACAGGGACAGATACGCAGTATTTT
CASSFTGTGTDTQYF
>TRBV12-3/TRBV12-4|NA|NA|TRBJ2-3
TGTGCCAGCAGTTGGGTTGGGAGCACAGATACGCAGTATTTT
CASSWVGSTDTQYF
>TRBV7-2|TRBD1|few|TRBJ2-3
TGTGCCAGCAGCTTATCTTCGGCAGGGGGCTTCACAGATACGCAGTATTTT
CASSLSSAGGFTDTQYF
>TRBV30|TRBD1|few|TRBJ1-2
TGTGCCTGGAGTACGACCGGGACAGCTTATGGCTACACCTTC
CAWSTTGTAYGYTF
>TRBV20-1|NA|NA|TRBJ2-1
TGCAGTGCGAACCCCGGCGGGGACTCCTACAATGAGCAGTTCTTC
CSANPGGDSYNEQFF
>TRBV20-1|TRBD1|NA|TRBJ1-4
TGCAGTGCTAGAGTTGGGACAGCTAATGAAAAACTGTTTTTT
CSARVGTANEKLFF
>TRBV4-2|TRBD1|few|TRBJ1-2
TGTGCCAGCAGCCGAGAGGGGGCAGGGAGCGGATCGTATGGCTACACCTTC
CASSREGAGSGSYGYTF
>TRBV28|NA|NA|TRBJ2-1
TGTGCCAGCAGCCTGGGACTCCCCGGATATGAGCAGTTCTTC
CASSLGLPGYEQFF
>TRBV20-1|TRBD2|NA|TRBJ2-1
TGCAGTGCTAGCGACGCTAGCGGGGGGAGCTCCTACAATGAGCAGTTCTTC
CSASDASGGSSYNEQFF
>TRBV25-1|NA|NA|TRBJ1-1
TGTGCCAGCAGTGAATGGAGGGTGGAGTGGGACACTGAAGCTTTCTTT
CASSEWRVEWDTEAFF
>TRBV6-1|NA|NA|TRBJ2-1
TGTGCCAGCAGTCCCGGGACATCGGACTACAATGAGCAGTTCTTC
CASSPGTSDYNEQFF
>TRBV7-3|TRBD2|once|TRBJ2-1
TGTGCCAGCAGCCCGAGACTAGCGGGGGACGAGCAGTTCTTC
CASSPRLAGDEQFF
>TRBV6-1|TRBD1|few|TRBJ2-7
TGTGCCAGCAGTGAGGGACAGGCCTCCTACGAGCAGTACTTC
CASSEGQASYEQYF
>TRBV7-9|TRBD1|NA|TRBJ1-1
TGTGCCAGCAGCTCCACTCGGACAGGGGGAGGTGTAGAAGCTTTCTTT
CASSSTRTGGGVEAFF
>TRBV7-2|NA|NA|TRBJ2-3
TGTGCCAGCAGCTTCGAGCGCGCAGATACGCAGTATTTT
CASSFERADTQYF
>TRBV20-1|NA|NA|TRBJ2-7
TGCAGTGCCCTTCGGGGGAACAAGTACGAGCAGTACTTC
CSALRGNKYEQYF
>TRBV5-5|NA|few|TRBJ1-2
TGTGCCAGCAGCTTGGCCGACCGGTATGGCTACACCTTC
CASSLADRYGYTF
>TRBV29-1|NA|few|TRBJ2-1
TGCAGCGCAGCACCTCGACGGAGCTCCTACAATGAGCAGTTCTTC
CSAAPRRSSYNEQFF
>TRBV4-2|TRBD2|NA|TRBJ2-1
TGTGCCAGCAGCCAAGATCGGGTAGCGGGGGGAGGCTACAATGAGCAGTTCTTC
CASSQDRVAGGGYNEQFF
>TRBV5-6|NA|NA|TRBJ1-5
TGTGCCAGCAGCTTTGGGGGCGCGGGCAATCAGCCCCAGCATTTT
CASSFGGAGNQPQHF
>TRBV25-1|TRBD1|NA|TRBJ2-7
TGTGCCAGCAAGGGTCCAGGGGGCTACGAGCAGTACTTC
CASKGPGGYEQYF
>TRBV20-1|TRBD1|many|TRBJ2-5
TGCAGCGCTTACAGGGGCGGGGAGACCCAGTACTTC
CSAYRGGETQYF